This TCR beta chain appears in the sequencing data of a study of cytomegalovirus exposure and HLA in healthy donors. Study findings and constraints: Relative to equally common others, HLA-associated TCR beta chains showed greater clonal expansion in a later analysis. The records held CMV serostatus as the only immune exposure information. Most subjects' HLA-A and HLA-B alleles were reportedly predicted from TCR beta sequences. According to a later analysis, most TCR beta chains associated with CMV appeared HLA-restricted.

V was trimmed by 6 bases and J by 3 bases, leaving 12 bases between them. Germline values: CDR1 SQVTM, CDR2 ANQGSEA. CDR3 length: 13 amino acids. About this clone: The antigen remains undetermined.

Both 60 Vbeta primers and 13 Jbeta primers went into the PCR. Sequencing was performed with immunoSEQ multiplex PCR; in TCRdb, only in-frame clones are kept and a portion is missing. The sample contains some 160,000 clones, almost 85% of which appear only once. The V and J genes are TRBV29-1 and TRBJ1-5; D may be TRBD1 (6 bases). Source material: PBMCs. This sequence originates from a woman in her forties or fifties in good health and CMV-seronegative. The CDR3 loop is CSVGGGFNQPQHF. The CDR3 DNA follows: TGCAGCGTCGGGGGGGGCTTCAATCAGCCCCAGCATTTT.